A single sample is the source of the 13 T cell receptor beta chains below, sequenced in a study of post-analysis software for immune sequencing data. General study results and limits: TRBV5-6, TRBV5-1 and TRBV20-1 belonged to a set of about five TRBV segments that were more frequent in patients than controls.

Each TCR beta cDNA library carried unique molecular identifiers. TCRdb recomputed calls from the PCR reads with MiXCR, one row per CDR3 protein. The sample lists roughly 870,000 distinct CDR3 sequences; approximately 53% were seen once. Antigens of these TCRs are unknown. Sequencing used blood. These receptors were taken from a girl aged 5 to 17 with multiple sclerosis.

The chain employs TRBV29-1 and TRBJ2-5, with unresolved D. The V and J ends lost 3 bases and 9 bases respectively, with 26 bases between them. Per the germline V gene, CDR1 is SQVTM and CDR2 is ANQGSEA. This CDR3 is 16 amino acids long. The CDR3 sequence is CSVEVDRHQGSGPQYF. DNA for the CDR3: TGCAGCGTTGAGGTCGATAGACATCAAGGCAGTGGGCCCCAGTACTTC.

The chain is built from TRBV11-3 and TRBJ1-1; D is undetermined. The V and J ends lost 3 bases and 2 bases respectively, with 7 bases between them. CDR1 SGHNT and CDR2 YENEEA come from the germline V gene. This CDR3 has 13 amino acids. CDR3 in DNA: TGTGCCAGCAGCTTTGGACCTAACACTGAAGCTTTCTTT. Its translation: CASSFGPNTEAFF.

Only a few counts were recorded for this clonotype. The V gene is TRBV6-6, the J gene TRBJ2-3, with a weak D call TRBD2 (6 bases). Between the trimmed V and J ends, which lost 6 bases and 0 bases, there was a span of 16 bases. Germline lookup yields CDR1 MNHNY and CDR2 SVGAGI (reference sequence). The CDR3 covers 16 residues. CDR3 bases: TGTGCCAGCAGGCTCCCGGGTGGGACTAGCACAGATACGCAGTATTTT. Its protein product is CASRLPGGTSTDTQYF.

The chain recombines TRBV6-5 with TRBJ1-5; D call uncertain. This CDR3 has 13 residues. V dropped 5 bases and J dropped 4 bases, with 9 bases sitting between them. Germline-derived CDR1 and CDR2 are MNHEY and SVGAGI. The CDR3 region is CASSRLENQPQHF. In DNA form, the CDR3 reads TGTGCCAGCAGTAGACTGGAGAATCAGCCCCAGCATTTT.

This chain links TRBV6-2 or TRBV6-3 with TRBJ1-4, with 7 bases matching TRBD1. The V gene's germline CDR1 is MNHEY and CDR2 SVGEGT. This CDR3 has 14 residues. Trimming took 7 bases from V and 5 from J; bases not matched to a gene: 7. The CDR3 DNA reads as TGTGCCAGCACCACTTGGGACAGCAATGAAAAACTGTTTTTT. It is translated as CASTTWDSNEKLFF.

This rearrangement joins TRBV4-1 to TRBJ2-7; TRBD1 might be the D (5 bases). The CDR3 is 16 residues long. Trimming cost V 4 bases and J 0 bases, with 16 bases left between them. Germline V gives CDR1 MGHRA, CDR2 YSYEKL. The CDR3 sequence is CASSLKLQVDSYEQYF. The CDR3 coding sequence is TGCGCCAGCAGCCTTAAGCTACAGGTTGACTCCTACGAGCAGTACTTC.

This clonotype was counted only a few times. The genes are TRBV6-5 and TRBJ2-3, with a tentative D call TRBD1 (5 bases). CDR3 size: 14 residues. V was clipped by 6 bases and J by 1 base, with 11 bases between them. Germline-derived CDR1 and CDR2 are MNHEY and SVGAGI. The CDR3 here is CASSPTVGTDTQYF. CDR3 DNA: TGTGCCAGCAGCCCGACAGTCGGCACAGATACGCAGTATTTT.

This clonotype has more than one count but fewer than ten. The chain joins TRBV12-3 or TRBV12-4 to TRBJ2-7, with TRBD2 as a possible D gene (6 bases). The CDR3 runs 14 residues. Trimming shortened V by 6 bases and J by 1 base, and 13 bases separated the two germline ends. CDR3 nucleotides: TGTGCCAGCAGGGGGGACTCAGCATCCTACGAGCAGTACTTC. Amino acid sequence: CASRGDSASYEQYF.

The table lists this clonotype with a count of one. The rearrangement joins TRBV19 to TRBJ1-2; 7 nucleotides line up with TRBD1. The length of the CDR3 is 14 residues. Per germline, CDR1 LNHDA and CDR2 SQIVND (reference sequence). The J segment lost 5 bases and the V segment lost 5 bases, leaving 8 bases of the junction unmatched. The CDR3 bases are TGTGCCAGTAGTGGACCGGGACAGATTTATGGCTACACCTTC. Translation gives CASSGPGQIYGYTF.

This chain connects TRBV9 to TRBJ2-5, with 7 bases identical to TRBD2. This CDR3 region has 16 residues. V lost 0 bases, J lost 2 bases, and 7 bases stayed unmatched. CDR1 is SGDLS, CDR2 YYNGEE, per germline. This CDR3 is CASSVGASGDQETQYF. The CDR3 nucleotides read TGTGCCAGCAGCGTAGGGGCTAGCGGAGATCAAGAGACCCAGTACTTC. The full variable domain, completed using reference TRBV9 and TRBJ2-5, is DSGVTQTPKHLITATGQRVTLRCSPRSGDLSVYWYQQSLDQGLQFLIQYYNGEERAKGNILERFSAQQFPDLHSELNLSSLELGDSALYFCASSVGASGDQETQYFGPGTRLLVL.

The chain is built from TRBV6-2 or TRBV6-3 and TRBJ2-7; 9 positions agree with TRBD1. V trimming: 6 bases; J trimming: 0 bases; junction bases outside the gene matches: 9. The CDR3 covers 16 residues. The germline V gene encodes CDR1 MNHEY and CDR2 SVGEGT. The CDR3 here is CASRPGQGQPSYEQYF. Here the CDR3 DNA reads TGTGCCAGCAGACCGGGACAGGGTCAGCCCTCCTACGAGCAGTACTTC.

In its sample, this clonotype was seen many times. V and J are TRBV7-3 and TRBJ2-5; 8 bases fit TRBD1. The V gene end was trimmed by 5 bases and the J gene end by 5 bases; junction bases not matched to a gene: 10. CDR1 and CDR2 from the germline V gene are SGHTA and FQGTGA. The CDR3 has 15 residues. CDR3 sequence reads: CASSTTSQGAETQYF. The CDR3 nucleotides read TGTGCCAGCAGCACTACTAGCCAGGGGGCGGAGACCCAGTACTTC.

The chain's CDR3 is CSARASDRGETQYF. The DNA for the CDR3 is TGCAGTGCTAGAGCCTCAGACAGGGGAGAGACCCAGTACTTC. The chain recombines TRBV20-1 with TRBJ2-5, with 8 bases aligning to TRBD1. V trimming: 1 base; J trimming: 4 bases; junction bases outside the gene matches: 5. The CDR3 has 14 residues. Looked up from germline, CDR1 is DFQATT and CDR2 is SNEGSKA (reference sequence).